The source of this T cell receptor (beta chain) is a study of regulatory T cells in long-lasting Graves disease. This clonotype showed up many times. Construction of TCR beta libraries relied on iRepertoire HTBI primers and on Arm-PCR targeting CDR3 regions. TCRdb re-derived calls from the multiplex PCR reads in MiXCR, one entry per CDR3 protein. The data contain roughly 500,000 distinct CDR3 sequences, around 12% of them singletons. The CDR3 has 14 residues. V lost 3 bases, J lost 2 bases, and 10 bases lay in between. Time point here: newly diagnosed GD, antithyroid drugs for less than 3 months. Construction of the TCR library relied on RNA isolated from PBMCs. Another study also made use of these data, one on T cells in Graves' hyperthyroidism and ophthalmopathy.

The source was peripheral blood mononuclear cells (PBMCs), collected at new diagnosis, from a patient treated with antithyroid drugs. This clonotype was sampled from a woman in her twenties or thirties with Graves disease. This rearrangement joins TRBV12-3 or TRBV12-4 to TRBJ2-5; D not certain. In DNA form, the CDR3 reads TGTGCCAGCAGTTTTACATGGTTACAAGAGACCCAGTACTTC. It encodes CASSFTWLQETQYF.